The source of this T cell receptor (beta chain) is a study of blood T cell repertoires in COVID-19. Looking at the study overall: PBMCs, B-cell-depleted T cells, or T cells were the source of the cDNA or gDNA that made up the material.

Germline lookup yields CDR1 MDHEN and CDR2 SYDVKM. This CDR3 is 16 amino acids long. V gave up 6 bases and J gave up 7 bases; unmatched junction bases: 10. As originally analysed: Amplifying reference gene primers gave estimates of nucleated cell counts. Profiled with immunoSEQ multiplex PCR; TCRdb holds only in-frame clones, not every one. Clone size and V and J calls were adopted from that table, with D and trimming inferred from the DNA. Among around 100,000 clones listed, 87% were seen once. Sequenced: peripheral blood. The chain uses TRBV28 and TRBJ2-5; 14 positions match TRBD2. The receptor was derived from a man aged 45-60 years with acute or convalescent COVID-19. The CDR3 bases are TGTGCCAGCAGCAATACGCAGACTAGCGGGAGGGTGACCCAGTACTTC. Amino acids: CASSNTQTSGRVTQYF.